Below, 21 T cell receptor beta chains from the same sample are listed, as sequenced in a study of identical twins. TCRdb independently ran MiXCR on the 5' RACE reads; one entry per CDR3 protein. In the table there are about 490,000 distinct CDR3 sequences, over 12% of which are singletons. The sample was also reused in another study, on yellow fever vaccine responses in identical twins.

The sample consisted of CD4+ T cells sorted from blood. All receptors come from a young woman in good health.

This chain joins TRBV4-1 and TRBJ2-5, with TRBD2 matching over 10 bases. With V trimmed by 1 base and J by 4 bases, 15 bases remained unmatched. The germline gives CDR1 MGHRA, CDR2 YSYEKL. This CDR3 comprises 19 residues. CDR3 sequence: CASSQGGGLATRGRETQYF. The CDR3 DNA sequence: TGCGCCAGCAGCCAAGGTGGGGGACTAGCGACAAGGGGACGAGAGACCCAGTACTTC.

This clonotype has only a few counts. J is TRBJ2-7 and V is TRBV18, with 7 nucleotides matching TRBD1. Trimming cost V 6 bases and J 6 bases; bases outside gene matches: 11. Germline V gene data show CDR1 as KGHSH and CDR2 as LQKENI. The CDR3 covers 14 residues. The CDR3 sequence: CASSHREGAREQYV. As DNA, the CDR3 is TGTGCCAGCTCCCATCGTGAGGGGGCGCGCGAGCAGTACGTC.

This clonotype was counted between two and nine times. The V gene is TRBV10-2, the J gene TRBJ2-3; 9 bases match TRBD1. V dropped 4 bases and J dropped 4; count of bases not matched to a gene: 6. The length of the CDR3 is 15 residues. Germline V gives CDR1 WSHSY, CDR2 SAAADI. The chain's CDR3 is CASSAAGTGSDTQYF. The CDR3 DNA reads TGCGCCAGCAGTGCTGCCGGGACAGGGTCAGATACGCAGTATTTT.

CDR3 region: CASSFLQGPSYV. CDR3 nucleotide sequence: TGTGCCAGCAGTTTTTTGCAGGGGCCGTCGTACGTC. The chain uses TRBV28 and TRBJ2-7; TRBD1 is a possible D gene (6 bases). V gave up 3 bases and J gave up 12 bases, with 15 bases separating them. The CDR3 covers 12 residues. Germline assignment: CDR1 MDHEN and CDR2 SYDVKM.

This clonotype has at least ten counts. The chain carries TRBV20-1 and TRBJ2-1; TRBD2 matches at 8 bases. Germline V CDR1 and CDR2: DFQATT, SNEGSKA (reference sequence). The CDR3 loop spans 15 amino acids. V was clipped by 1 base and J by 0 bases; unmatched bases: 2. The CDR3 DNA follows: TGCAGTGCTAGAGCCGGGACTAGCTCCTACAATGAGCAGTTCTTC. Encoded protein: CSARAGTSSYNEQFF.

This clonotype was counted only a few times. The genes are TRBV11-1 and TRBJ2-7; 13 bases fit TRBD2. CDR1 and CDR2 (germline): SGHAT, FQDESV (reference sequence). The CDR3 length is 19 residues. The junction had 17 bases not matched to a gene; V was cut back by 2 bases and J by 7 bases. The CDR3 coding sequence is TGTGCCAGCAGCTTACGATCCGCTACTAGCGGGAGGGTTTTCGGAGAGCAGTACTTC. It codes for CASSLRSATSGRVFGEQYF.

This clonotype has just a few counts. The rearrangement links TRBV28 to TRBJ2-1; D call uncertain. Germline lookup yields CDR1 MDHEN and CDR2 SYDVKM. The CDR3 has 13 amino acids. V was clipped by 3 bases and J by 6 bases, with 9 bases between them. The CDR3 DNA follows: TGTGCCAGCAGTTTTGGGAAGTCCAATGAGCAGTTCTTC. It specifies CASSFGKSNEQFF.

The chain couples TRBV4-1 to TRBJ2-5, with 7 bases fitting TRBD2. Trimming removed 0 bases from V and 2 bases from J; junction bases left unmatched: 6. The CDR3 has 16 amino acids. Germline CDR1 reads MGHRA; CDR2 reads YSYEKL. The CDR3, as DNA: TGCGCCAGCAGCCAAGATTATCAGCGGGGACAAGAGACCCAGTACTTC. Protein sequence: CASSQDYQRGQETQYF.

V is TRBV7-8 and J is TRBJ2-2, with 10 bases fitting TRBD2. Trimming took 2 bases from V and 7 from J; bases not matched to a gene: 13. This CDR3 has 18 amino acids. Germline loops: CDR1 SGHVS, CDR2 FQNEAQ. CDR3: CASSLMGSGGPIGGELFF. The DNA of the CDR3 is TGTGCCAGCAGCTTAATGGGTAGCGGGGGGCCGATCGGCGGGGAGCTGTTTTTT.

This clonotype was seen ten or more times. The rearrangement joins TRBV2 to TRBJ2-2; unclear D gene. Trimming left V 11 bases short and J 0 bases short, with 13 bases between. The CDR3 length is 14 residues. Germline CDR1 reads SNHLY; CDR2 reads FYNNEI. CDR3 in amino acids: CASETLANTGELFF. The CDR3 coding sequence is TGTGCCTCTGAGACTCTCGCGAACACCGGGGAGCTGTTTTTT.

CDR3 DNA sequence: TGCAGTGCTACCATCCGACAGGGGTTGGACGAGCAGTACGTC. It codes for CSATIRQGLDEQYV. V is TRBV20-1 and J is TRBJ2-7; the match to TRBD1 covers 8 bases. The CDR3 runs to 14 residues. Trimming cost V 4 bases and J 5 bases; bases outside gene matches: 10. Germline loops: CDR1 DFQATT, CDR2 SNEGSKA (reference sequence).

The rearrangement uses TRBV11-3 and TRBJ2-1; D is ambiguous. V was trimmed by 5 bases and J by 9 bases, leaving 14 bases between them. CDR3 length equals 13 residues. Germline CDR1 SGHNT, CDR2 YENEEA. CDR3 sequence (DNA): TGTGCCAGCAGCCCTCGGAGTGCCGGTGAGCAGTTCTTC. Translated: CASSPRSAGEQFF. Combining the CDR3 with reference TRBV11-3 and TRBJ2-1 gives the whole variable domain EAGVVQSPRYKIIEKKQPVAFWCNPISGHNTLYWYLQNLGQGPELLIRYENEEAVDDSQLPKDRFSAERLKGVDSTLKIQPAELGDSAVYLCASSPRSAGEQFFGPGTRLTVL.

There are a few counts of this clonotype. The gene calls are TRBV10-3 and TRBJ2-5, with D possibly matching TRBD2 (6 bases). The CDR3 has 16 residues. Trimming cost V 6 bases and J 0 bases, with 17 bases left between them. Germline V lookup: CDR1 ENHRY, CDR2 SYGVKD. DNA of the CDR3: TGTGCCATCAGCGAGCGGGCGGCCGGGTACCAAGAGACCCAGTACTTC. Its protein product is CAISERAAGYQETQYF.

The genes are TRBV6-5 and TRBJ1-2; D unclear. The CDR3 sequence is 15 residues long. The V gene lost 3 bases and the J gene lost 5 bases, with 16 bases spanning the gap. Germline CDR1 MNHEY, CDR2 SVGAGI. CDR3 nucleotides: TGTGCCAGCAGTTATCGGCCGCCCACCCAATATGGCTACACCTTC. Residues: CASSYRPPTQYGYTF.

The J gene is TRBJ2-3, the V gene TRBV10-3; D may be TRBD1 (6 bases). CDR1 is ENHRY, CDR2 SYGVKD, per germline. The CDR3 has 14 amino acids. The V end lost 4 bases, the J end lost 2 bases, and 10 bases lay between the germline ends. CDR3 sequence reads: CAISGAGVTDTQYF. DNA for the CDR3: TGTGCCATCAGTGGGGCAGGGGTCACAGATACGCAGTATTTT.

This clonotype has more than one count but fewer than ten. This chain uses TRBV7-9 with TRBJ2-1; 14 bases match TRBD2. This CDR3 comprises 16 residues. The trim removed 1 base at V and 8 bases at J, leaving 4 bases unmatched. The germline CDR1 and CDR2 sequences are SEHNR and FQNEAQ (reference sequence). This CDR3 is CASSLGTSGGWDEQFF. CDR3 nucleotides: TGTGCCAGCAGCTTAGGGACTAGCGGGGGGTGGGATGAGCAGTTCTTC.

This clonotype came up a few times. The chain employs TRBV20-1 and TRBJ2-1, with TRBD2 matching 14 bases. After removal of 6 bases from V and 2 bases from J, the junction contained 9 bases not matched to a gene. The CDR3 length is 17 residues. In germline, CDR1 is DFQATT, CDR2 SNEGSKA (reference sequence). The CDR3 nucleotides are TGCAGTGCCTTGGGGACTAGCGGGAGTTCTGCCTACAATGAGCAGTTCTTC. Its translation is CSALGTSGSSAYNEQFF.

The rearrangement links TRBV12-3 or TRBV12-4 to TRBJ2-7; a weak D match, TRBD2 (5 bases). This CDR3 is built from 15 residues. The V and J ends lost 6 bases and 5 bases respectively, with 20 bases between them. CDR3 amino acids: CASSLREEGWHEQYF. The CDR3 nucleotides are TGTGCCAGCAGCCTCCGGGAAGAAGGATGGCACGAGCAGTACTTC.

The chain has TRBV6-1 and TRBJ2-3; 8 bases line up with TRBD2. J was trimmed by 4 bases and V by 6 bases; bases with no gene match: 12. The CDR3 spans 16 residues. Per germline, CDR1 MNHNS and CDR2 SASEGT. For the CDR3, the DNA is TGTGCCAGCAGCCAAACAACTAGCGGTCGTCCAGATACGCAGTATTTT. Translation gives CASSQTTSGRPDTQYF.

This clonotype was seen a handful of times. The chain uses TRBV19 and TRBJ1-2; 7 bases fit TRBD1. Germline values: CDR1 LNHDA, CDR2 SQIVND (reference sequence). Trimming at V came to 6 bases and at J to 0 bases, leaving 4 bases not matched to a gene. The CDR3 is 14 residues long. In nucleotides, the CDR3 is TGTGCCAGTAGGAACACAGGGGCTAACTATGGCTACACCTTC. Residues: CASRNTGANYGYTF.

A few counts support this clonotype. The CDR3 loop is CASSPLRPGLAAREQYV. In nucleotides, the CDR3 is TGTGCCAGCAGCCCCCTTCGCCCAGGCCTAGCGGCTCGCGAGCAGTACGTC. V is TRBV7-8 and J is TRBJ2-7; TRBD2 matches at 7 bases. The CDR3 is made up of 17 amino acids. Trimming took 5 bases from V and 6 from J; bases not matched to a gene: 19. Germline V gene sequence: CDR1 SGHVS, CDR2 FQNEAQ.